Presented here are 26 T cell receptor beta chains from one specimen sequenced in a study of identical twins. Each CDR3 protein is one row after TCRdb ran MiXCR on the 5' RACE reads. The data contain roughly 240,000 distinct CDR3 sequences, 5.5% to 7% of them singletons. A further study also used this sample, focusing on yellow fever vaccine responses in identical twins.

The sample taken for sequencing was memory (CD45RO+) T cells sorted from blood. These receptors were taken from a young woman in good health.

This clonotype was detected ten times or more. The chain is built from TRBV2 and TRBJ2-1; weak D call: TRBD2 (6 bases). The CDR3 covers 14 residues. Germline V gene lookup returns CDR1 SNHLY and CDR2 FYNNEI. V lost 3 bases and J lost 10, with 16 bases in between. The CDR3 is CASSDRVTSWEQFF. CDR3 nucleotide sequence: TGTGCCAGCAGTGACCGGGTAACTAGCTGGGAGCAGTTCTTC.

This clonotype was detected many times. The CDR3: CASSFDGYTEAFF. The CDR3 bases are TGTGCCAGCAGCTTCGATGGTTACACTGAAGCTTTCTTT. The V gene is TRBV5-5, the J gene TRBJ1-1; the D is unclear. The V end lost 2 bases, the J end lost 3 bases, and 8 bases lay between the germline ends. Germline loops: CDR1 SGHKS, CDR2 YYEKEE (reference sequence). The CDR3 is 13 residues long. Together with reference TRBV5-5 and TRBJ1-1, the CDR3 gives the full variable domain: DAGVTQSPTHLIKTRGQQVTLRCSPISGHKSVSWYQQVLGQGPQFIFQYYEKEERGRGNFPDRFSARQFPNYSSELNVNALLLGDSALYLCASSFDGYTEAFFGQGTRLTVV.

This clonotype was picked up many times. The genes are TRBV27 and TRBJ2-5, with 8 bases lining up with TRBD1. The CDR3 extends over 14 amino acids. V shed 2 bases and J 5 bases; nucleotides not matched to a gene: 4. Per germline, CDR1 MNHEY and CDR2 SMNVEV (reference sequence). The chain's CDR3 is CASSLSRGLETQYF. CDR3 DNA sequence: TGTGCCAGCAGTTTAAGCAGGGGGCTGGAGACCCAGTACTTC.

This clonotype came up a few times. The rearrangement uses TRBV13 and TRBJ2-7; TRBD2 matches 8 bases. The CDR3 loop spans 18 amino acids. V trimming: 4 bases; J trimming: 4 bases; junction bases outside the gene matches: 18. The germline V gene has CDR1 PRHDT and CDR2 FYEKMQ (reference sequence). The CDR3 is CASSSLREDGYKSYEQYF. The CDR3 DNA reads as TGTGCCAGCAGCTCCCTGCGGGAGGATGGATACAAATCTTACGAGCAGTACTTC.

This clonotype was counted only a few times. The chain joins TRBV29-1 to TRBJ2-5, with TRBD1 as a possible D gene (5 bases). Germline V gene lookup returns CDR1 SQVTM and CDR2 ANQGSEA. This CDR3 spans 14 amino acids. The V end was cut by 6 bases, the J end by 5 bases, with 19 bases between. CDR3 amino acids: CSVPSVGVGETQYF. As DNA, the CDR3 is TGCAGCGTCCCTAGTGTAGGGGTAGGGGAGACCCAGTACTTC.

This clonotype was seen a handful of times. V is TRBV11-3 and J is TRBJ2-1; D gene ambiguous. The CDR3 is 14 residues long. CDR1 is SGHNT, CDR2 YENEEA, per germline. V was clipped by 5 bases and J by 8 bases, with 16 bases between them. The CDR3 loop is CASSLTGPRDEQFF. The CDR3 nucleotides read TGTGCCAGCAGCCTCACCGGACCCCGGGATGAGCAGTTCTTC.

The sample holds many counts of this clonotype. This chain connects TRBV28 to TRBJ2-3; the D is unclear. Between the trimmed V and J ends, which lost 4 bases and 3 bases, there was a span of 14 bases. Germline values: CDR1 MDHEN, CDR2 SYDVKM. The CDR3 is 15 residues long. The CDR3 sequence is CASSWAGRGTDTQYF. The CDR3 nucleotides are TGTGCCAGCAGTTGGGCAGGACGTGGAACAGATACGCAGTATTTT. Looking up the rest from reference TRBV28 and TRBJ2-3 gives the full variable domain: DVKVTQSSRYLVKRTGEKVFLECVQDMDHENMFWYRQDPGLGLRLIYFSYDVKMKEKGDIPEGYSVSREKKERFSLILESASTNQTSMYLCASSWAGRGTDTQYFGPGTRLTVL.

The V and J genes are TRBV10-2 and TRBJ2-1; 8 nucleotides match TRBD2. The CDR3 has 12 residues. J gave up 12 bases and V 3 bases, and 4 bases lay outside the gene matches. CDR1 and CDR2 (germline): WSHSY, SAAADI. The CDR3 is CASSDLREVQFF. As DNA, the CDR3 is TGCGCCAGCAGTGATTTGCGGGAGGTGCAGTTCTTC.

This clonotype showed up many times. The V call is TRBV20-1, the J call TRBJ2-7; the D gene is possibly TRBD2 (5 bases). Trimming stripped 1 base from V and 5 bases from J, with 18 bases between. Germline assignment: CDR1 DFQATT and CDR2 SNEGSKA (reference sequence). The CDR3 is 15 amino acids. Here the CDR3 DNA reads TGCAGTGCTAGAGTAGCAGAAAAGTCGACTAACGAGCAGTACTTC. The encoded protein is CSARVAEKSTNEQYF.

Ten or more counts support this clonotype. This chain joins TRBV7-6 and TRBJ2-3; 8 bases match TRBD2. CDR1 and CDR2 (germline): SGHVS, FNYEAQ. Trimming cost V 2 bases and J 2 bases; bases outside gene matches: 3. The CDR3 length is 15 residues. The CDR3 region is CASSLQRGNTDTQYF. In DNA form, the CDR3 reads TGTGCCAGCAGCTTACAGCGGGGGAACACAGATACGCAGTATTTT.

This chain joins TRBV7-3 and TRBJ2-5; TRBD2 agrees at 8 bases. Trimming at V came to 0 bases and at J to 1 base, leaving 10 bases not matched to a gene. The CDR3 loop spans 18 amino acids. Looked up from germline, CDR1 is SGHTA and CDR2 is FQGTGA. CDR3 coding DNA: TGTGCCAGCAGCTTAACGAGACCCCGGGAGGGGTTCCAAGAGACCCAGTACTTC. This sequence encodes CASSLTRPREGFQETQYF. Filled out from reference TRBV7-3 and TRBJ2-5, the complete variable domain reads GAGVSQTPSNKVTEKGKYVELRCDPISGHTALYWYRQSLGQGPEFLIYFQGTGAADDSGLPNDRFFAVRPEGSVSTLKIQRTERGDSAVYLCASSLTRPREGFQETQYFGPGTRLLVL.

The chain is built from TRBV14 and TRBJ2-2; no clear D. The CDR3 is 13 amino acids. V gave up 1 base and J gave up 7 bases, with 7 bases separating them. Germline V gene data show CDR1 as SGHDN and CDR2 as FVKESK. The CDR3 loop reads CASSQVRGGELFF. The CDR3 nucleotides are TGTGCCAGCAGCCAAGTACGAGGCGGGGAGCTGTTTTTT.

This sequence joins TRBV12-3 or TRBV12-4 and TRBJ1-2, with 8 bases that match TRBD1. The CDR3 totals 14 residues. The V segment lost 6 bases and the J segment 2 bases; nucleotides outside the gene matches: 5. In nucleotides, the CDR3 is TGTGCCAGCAGCCCGGGACAGGCGAACTATGGCTACACCTTC. It encodes CASSPGQANYGYTF.

This clonotype was detected a few times. The chain couples TRBV12-3 or TRBV12-4 to TRBJ2-3, with D perhaps matching TRBD2 (6 bases). Trimming cost V 7 bases and J 1 base, with 15 bases left between them. There are 15 residues in the CDR3. The CDR3 protein is CASIGTALGTDTQYF. The CDR3 coding sequence is TGTGCCAGCATAGGGACTGCTTTAGGCACAGATACGCAGTATTTT.

Many counts were recorded for this clonotype. This chain uses TRBV6-5 with TRBJ1-5, with TRBD1 as a possible D gene (5 bases). V gave up 2 bases and J gave up 2 bases, with 10 bases separating them. This CDR3 has 15 residues. CDR1 MNHEY and CDR2 SVGAGI come from the germline V gene. CDR3 region: CASSYKGSGNQPQHF. Here the CDR3 DNA reads TGTGCCAGCAGTTACAAGGGGTCGGGCAATCAGCCCCAGCATTTT.

The table lists this clonotype with many counts. The V gene is TRBV3-1, the J gene TRBJ2-1; the match to TRBD2 covers 13 bases. Unmatched junction bases numbered 4, after V lost 0 bases and J lost 5 bases. Germline-derived CDR1 and CDR2 are LGHDT and YNNKEL (reference sequence). The CDR3 spans 17 residues. CDR3 in amino acids: CASSQDITSGRDNEQFF. The DNA for the CDR3 is TGTGCCAGCAGCCAAGACATTACTAGCGGGAGGGACAATGAGCAGTTCTTC.

This clonotype turned up a few times. The chain couples TRBV28 to TRBJ1-3; D remains unclear. Germline V gives CDR1 MDHEN, CDR2 SYDVKM. Trimming left V 3 bases short and J 4 bases short, with 13 bases between. There are 15 residues in the CDR3. The CDR3 DNA sequence: TGTGCCAGCAGTTTTCCCTCACCCTGGGGAAACACCATATATTTT. Residues: CASSFPSPWGNTIYF.

A note on this clonotype: This clone may be a read error of a much larger clone one base away. This chain links TRBV5-5 with TRBJ2-2; 9 bases line up with TRBD1. The CDR3 runs 16 residues. Germline CDR1 reads SGHKS; CDR2 reads YYEKEE (reference sequence). The CDR3 sequence: CASNPNRGRNTGELLF. CDR3 DNA sequence: TGTGCCAGCAACCCCAACAGGGGGCGAAACACCGGGGAGCTGCTTTTT.

This chain connects TRBV2 to TRBJ2-5, with unresolved D. Deletions cut 5 bases from V and 3 bases from J, with 4 bases between. In germline, CDR1 is SNHLY, CDR2 FYNNEI. This CDR3 is built from 11 residues. CDR3 amino acids: CASSSKETQYF. Here the CDR3 DNA reads TGTGCCAGCAGTTCGAAAGAGACCCAGTACTTC.

This clonotype was seen ten or more times. The V and J genes are TRBV6-2 or TRBV6-3 and TRBJ2-3; TRBD2 matches at 10 bases. Germline values: CDR1 MNHEY, CDR2 SVGEGT. This CDR3 has 16 amino acids. After removal of 4 bases from V and 2 bases from J, the junction contained 6 bases not matched to a gene. DNA for the CDR3: TGTGCCAGCAGTTGGGGACTAGCGCCTATCACAGATACGCAGTATTTT. This encodes CASSWGLAPITDTQYF.

This clonotype was observed many times. The chain links TRBV3-1 to TRBJ2-2, with D unresolved. The CDR3 is 12 residues long. The germline CDR1 and CDR2 sequences are LGHDT and YNNKEL (reference sequence). Trimming removed 3 bases from V and 5 bases from J, with 4 bases in between. CDR3 sequence reads: CASSQYTGELFF. The CDR3, as DNA: TGTGCCAGCAGCCAGTATACCGGGGAGCTGTTTTTT.

This clonotype was seen at least ten times. The V and J genes are TRBV3-1 and TRBJ2-7, with D unclear. The CDR3 has 13 amino acids. Germline V CDR1 and CDR2: LGHDT, YNNKEL (reference sequence). V was clipped by 3 bases and J by 7 bases, with 13 bases between them. The CDR3 DNA reads TGTGCCAGCAGCCATACTACCTCCGGGGAGCAGTACTTC. It yields the protein CASSHTTSGEQYF.

This clonotype was seen more than once but under ten times. The chain has TRBV28 and TRBJ2-3; TRBD2 matches at 10 bases. Trimming at V came to 10 bases and at J to 1 base, leaving 5 bases not matched to a gene. Germline values: CDR1 MDHEN, CDR2 SYDVKM. The CDR3 extends over 14 amino acids. CDR3 sequence: CATVTSGGTDTQYF. The CDR3 coding sequence is TGTGCCACCGTTACTAGCGGGGGCACAGATACGCAGTATTTT. The full variable domain, its missing parts supplied by reference TRBV28 and TRBJ2-3, is DVKVTQSSRYLVKRTGEKVFLECVQDMDHENMFWYRQDPGLGLRLIYFSYDVKMKEKGDIPEGYSVSREKKERFSLILESASTNQTSMYLCATVTSGGTDTQYFGPGTRLTVL.

This clonotype has at least ten counts. The chain joins TRBV14 to TRBJ2-1, with a weak D call TRBD1 (7 bases). CDR3 size: 20 residues. The germline V gene has CDR1 SGHDN and CDR2 FVKESK. V lost 0 bases, J lost 0 bases, and 21 bases lay in between. CDR3 amino acids: CASSQDRAGGSTSSYNEQFF. The CDR3 DNA reads TGTGCCAGCAGCCAAGATCGGGCAGGGGGTTCGACTAGCTCCTACAATGAGCAGTTCTTC.

This clonotype was detected ten times or more. The genes are TRBV2 and TRBJ2-1, with D possibly matching TRBD2 (5 bases). Trimming left V 4 bases short and J 5 bases short, with 15 bases between. Germline V gives CDR1 SNHLY, CDR2 FYNNEI. This CDR3 is built from 15 residues. The CDR3 sequence is CASSGARTVHNEQFF. CDR3 nucleotides: TGTGCCAGCAGTGGGGCCAGGACTGTCCACAATGAGCAGTTCTTC.

This clonotype was observed a handful of times. The CDR3 sequence is CASSQVGTGGSPLHF. The CDR3 DNA reads as TGTGCCAGCAGCCAAGTTGGGACAGGGGGGTCACCCCTCCACTTT. V is TRBV14 and J is TRBJ1-6; TRBD1 aligns across 11 bases. After removal of 1 base from V and 10 bases from J, the junction contained 3 bases not matched to a gene. Germline assignment: CDR1 SGHDN and CDR2 FVKESK. This CDR3 has 15 amino acids.